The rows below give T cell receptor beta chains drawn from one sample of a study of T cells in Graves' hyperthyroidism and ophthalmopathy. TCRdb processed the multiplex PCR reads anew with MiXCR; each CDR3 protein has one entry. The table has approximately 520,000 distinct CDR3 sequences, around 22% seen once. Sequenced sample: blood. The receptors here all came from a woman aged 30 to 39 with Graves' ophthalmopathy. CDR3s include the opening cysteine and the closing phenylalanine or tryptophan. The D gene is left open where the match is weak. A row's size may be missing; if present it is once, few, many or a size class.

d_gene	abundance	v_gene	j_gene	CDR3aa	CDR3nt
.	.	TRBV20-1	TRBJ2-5	CSGGGGVETQYF	TGCAGTGGGGGGGGGGGCGTGGAGACCCAGTACTTC
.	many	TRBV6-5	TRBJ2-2	CASSFRGPVTGELFF	TGTGCCAGCAGTTTCCGTGGGCCGGTCACCGGGGAGCTGTTTTTT
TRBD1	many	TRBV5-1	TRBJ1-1	CASSFRQGGFGTEAFF	TGCGCCAGCAGCTTTCGTCAGGGGGGGTTCGGCACTGAAGCTTTCTTT
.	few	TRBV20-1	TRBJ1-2	CSAEAQTNYGYTF	TGCAGTGCCGAGGCACAGACTAACTATGGCTACACCTTC
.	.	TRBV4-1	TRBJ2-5	CASSQEGRYQATQYF	TGCGCCAGCAGCCAAGAGGGGCGGTACCAAGCGACCCAGTACTTC
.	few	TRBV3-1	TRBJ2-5	CASSQDYPTGTQETQYF	TGTGCCAGCAGCCAAGATTACCCCACAGGGACACAAGAGACCCAGTACTTC
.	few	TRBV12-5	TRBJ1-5	CASGLVHGRAESNQPQHF	TGTGCTAGTGGTTTGGTACATGGGAGGGCAGAAAGCAATCAGCCCCAGCATTTT
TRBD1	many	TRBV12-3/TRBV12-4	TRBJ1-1	CASRSQGTTEAFF	TGTGCCAGCAGGTCACAGGGGACCACTGAAGCTTTCTTT
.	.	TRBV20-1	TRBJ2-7	CSARPGQAPYEQYF	TGCAGTGCTAGGCCGGGACAAGCACCCTACGAGCAGTACTTC
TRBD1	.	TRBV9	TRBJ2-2	CASSGGTGGFTGELFF	TGTGCCAGCAGCGGGGGGACAGGGGGCTTCACCGGGGAGCTGTTTTTT
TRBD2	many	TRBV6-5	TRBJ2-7	CASSYSILGTRSYEQYF	TGTGCCAGCAGTTACTCGATTCTTGGGACTAGATCCTACGAGCAGTACTTC
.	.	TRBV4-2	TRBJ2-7	CASSHQPIGGYEQYF	TGTGCCAGCAGCCATCAGCCCATAGGGGGCTACGAGCAGTACTTC
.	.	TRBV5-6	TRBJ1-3	CASTPNPTVSGNTIYF	TGTGCCAGCACTCCCAACCCGACCGTCTCTGGAAACACCATATATTTT
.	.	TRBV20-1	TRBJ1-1	CSAPRDGETEAFF	TGCAGTGCTCCCAGAGACGGGGAGACTGAAGCTTTCTTT
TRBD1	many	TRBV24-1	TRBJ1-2	CATSDPGQGEVGYTF	TGTGCCACCAGTGATCCGGGACAGGGGGAAGTTGGCTACACCTTC
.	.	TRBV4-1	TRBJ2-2	CASSQSGWATGELFF	TGCGCCAGCAGCCAGAGCGGGTGGGCGACCGGGGAGCTGTTTTTT
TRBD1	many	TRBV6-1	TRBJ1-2	CASSEPGQGMGYTF	TGTGCCAGCAGTGAACCGGGACAGGGTATGGGCTACACCTTC
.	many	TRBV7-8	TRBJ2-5	CASSLLRQGYQETQYF	TGTGCCAGCAGCTTATTGCGCCAGGGCTACCAAGAGACCCAGTACTTC
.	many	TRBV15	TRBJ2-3	CATSRDSAGNTDTQYF	TGTGCCACCAGCAGAGATTCGGCAGGGAACACAGATACGCAGTATTTT
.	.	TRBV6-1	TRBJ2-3	CASRHRSGSTTDTQYF	TGTGCCAGCAGGCACCGCTCAGGGTCAACTACAGATACGCAGTATTTT
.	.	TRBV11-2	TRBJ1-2	CASSPGPGGYTF	TGTGCCAGCAGCCCCGGGCCGGGGGGCTACACCTTC
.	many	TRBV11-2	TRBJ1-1	CASSFPGMNTEAFF	TGTGCCAGCAGCTTTCCGGGGATGAACACTGAAGCTTTCTTT
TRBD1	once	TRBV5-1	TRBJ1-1	CASSSGDRDSFF	TGCGCCAGCAGCTCTGGGGACAGGGATTCTTTCTTT
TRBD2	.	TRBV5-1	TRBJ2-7	CASSSAFPGLAGGHSYEQYF	TGCGCCAGCAGCTCCGCATTCCCGGGACTAGCGGGAGGCCACTCCTACGAGCAGTACTTC
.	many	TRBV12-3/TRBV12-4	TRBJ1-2	CASSAWEHGYTF	TGTGCCAGCAGTGCGTGGGAGCATGGCTACACCTTC
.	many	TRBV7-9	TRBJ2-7	CASSSDRLEEQYF	TGTGCCAGCAGCTCTGACAGGCTCGAGGAGCAGTACTTC
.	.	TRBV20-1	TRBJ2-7	CSAKGEVYEQYF	TGCAGTGCTAAGGGGGAGGTCTACGAGCAGTACTTC
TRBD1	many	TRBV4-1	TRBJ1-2	CASSQDEGAPGYTF	TGCGCCAGCAGCCAAGATGAGGGGGCGCCGGGCTACACCTTC
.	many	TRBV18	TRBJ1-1	CASSPYTDSMNTEAFF	TGTGCCAGCTCACCTTACACGGACTCCATGAACACTGAAGCTTTCTTT
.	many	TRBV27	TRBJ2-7	CASSAGTSLYEQYF	TGTGCCAGCAGTGCCGGGACAAGCCTCTACGAGCAGTACTTC
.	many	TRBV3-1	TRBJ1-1	CASSPGWSDTEAFF	TGTGCCAGCAGCCCTGGATGGTCGGACACTGAAGCTTTCTTT
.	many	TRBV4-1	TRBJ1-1	CASSQESVGMNTEAFF	TGCGCCAGCAGCCAAGAATCCGTGGGAATGAACACTGAAGCTTTCTTT
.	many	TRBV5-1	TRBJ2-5	CASSLAGGDGQETQYF	TGCGCCAGCAGCTTGGCGGGCGGTGATGGGCAAGAGACCCAGTACTTC
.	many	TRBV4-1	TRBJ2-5	CASSQGRDPQETQYF	TGCGCCAGCAGCCAAGGAAGGGATCCCCAAGAGACCCAGTACTTC
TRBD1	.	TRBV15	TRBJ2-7	CATSRHPRDRGRYEQYF	TGTGCCACCAGCAGGCACCCGCGGGACAGGGGGCGGTACGAGCAGTACTTC
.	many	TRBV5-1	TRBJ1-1	CASSSLLYTEAFF	TGCGCCAGCAGCTCCCTACTTTACACTGAAGCTTTCTTT
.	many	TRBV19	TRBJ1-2	CASSMERQPGYGYTF	TGTGCCAGTAGTATGGAGCGCCAGCCGGGGTATGGCTACACCTTC
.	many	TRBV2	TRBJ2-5	CASFRGNQETQYF	TGTGCCAGCTTTCGGGGAAACCAAGAGACCCAGTACTTC
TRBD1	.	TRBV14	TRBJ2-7	CASSDQTGVEEQYF	TGTGCCAGCAGCGATCAGACAGGGGTGGAGGAGCAGTACTTC
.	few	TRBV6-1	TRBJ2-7	CASSEAGSDYEQYF	TGTGCCAGCAGTGAAGCCGGGTCGGACTACGAGCAGTACTTC
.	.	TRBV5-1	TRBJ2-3	CASSGTAFTDTQYF	TGCGCCAGCAGCGGAACAGCTTTCACAGATACGCAGTATTTT
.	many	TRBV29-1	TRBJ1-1	CSVDFGDTEAFF	TGCAGCGTTGATTTCGGGGACACTGAAGCTTTCTTT
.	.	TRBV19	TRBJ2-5	CASSMEDTTQETQYF	TGTGCCAGTAGTATGGAGGACACCACCCAAGAGACCCAGTACTTC
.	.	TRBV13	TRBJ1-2	CASSPGFGHPYGYTF	TGTGCCAGCAGCCCAGGCTTCGGACACCCTTATGGCTACACCTTC
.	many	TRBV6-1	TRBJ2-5	CASRRNRERQETQYF	TGTGCCAGCAGACGGAACAGGGAGCGTCAAGAGACCCAGTACTTC
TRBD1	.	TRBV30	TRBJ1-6	CAWRSGGDSPLHF	TGTGCCTGGAGATCAGGGGGGGATTCACCCCTCCACTTT
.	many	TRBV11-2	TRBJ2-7	CASSLFAGISYEQYF	TGTGCCAGCAGCTTATTCGCAGGAATATCCTACGAGCAGTACTTC
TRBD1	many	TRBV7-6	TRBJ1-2	CASSLGTAMTPGYTF	TGTGCCAGCAGCCTAGGGACAGCGATGACTCCTGGCTACACCTTC